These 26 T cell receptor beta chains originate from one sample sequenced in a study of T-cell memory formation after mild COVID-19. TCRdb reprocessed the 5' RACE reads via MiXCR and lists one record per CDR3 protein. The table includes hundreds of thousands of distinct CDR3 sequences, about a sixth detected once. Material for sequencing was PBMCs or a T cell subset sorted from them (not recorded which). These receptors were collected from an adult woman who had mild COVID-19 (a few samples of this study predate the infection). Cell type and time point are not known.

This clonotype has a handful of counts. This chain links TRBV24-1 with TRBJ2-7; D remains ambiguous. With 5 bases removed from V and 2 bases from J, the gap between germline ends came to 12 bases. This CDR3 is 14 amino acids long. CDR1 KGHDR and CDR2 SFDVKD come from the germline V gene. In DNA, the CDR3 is TGTGCCACCAGTGGGCACAGATTCCCCTACGAGCAGTACTTC. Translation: CATSGHRFPYEQYF.

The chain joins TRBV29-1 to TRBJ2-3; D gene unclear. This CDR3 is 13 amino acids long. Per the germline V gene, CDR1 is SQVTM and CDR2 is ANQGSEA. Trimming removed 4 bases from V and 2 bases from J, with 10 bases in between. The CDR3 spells CSVGGVVTDTQYF. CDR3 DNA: TGCAGCGTTGGTGGGGTAGTCACAGATACGCAGTATTTT.

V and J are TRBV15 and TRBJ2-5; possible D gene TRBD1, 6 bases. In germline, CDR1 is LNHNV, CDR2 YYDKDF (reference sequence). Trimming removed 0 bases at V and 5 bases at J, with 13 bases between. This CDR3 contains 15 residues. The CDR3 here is CATSRDGTSRETQYF. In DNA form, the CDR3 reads TGTGCCACCAGCAGAGATGGGACAAGCAGGGAGACCCAGTACTTC.

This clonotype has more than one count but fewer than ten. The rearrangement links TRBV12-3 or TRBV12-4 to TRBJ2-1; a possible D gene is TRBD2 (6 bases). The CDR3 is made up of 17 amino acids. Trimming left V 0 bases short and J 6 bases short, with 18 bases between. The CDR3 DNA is TGTGCCAGCAGTTTAGCTCCGGGAGCGCTGACTCCCAATGAGCAGTTCTTC. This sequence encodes CASSLAPGALTPNEQFF.

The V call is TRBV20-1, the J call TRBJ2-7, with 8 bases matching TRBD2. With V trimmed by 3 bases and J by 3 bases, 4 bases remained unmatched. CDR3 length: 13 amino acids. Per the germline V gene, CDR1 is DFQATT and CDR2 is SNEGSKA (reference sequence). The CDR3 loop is CSASTGTSYEQYF. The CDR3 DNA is TGCAGTGCTAGTACCGGGACTAGCTACGAGCAGTACTTC.

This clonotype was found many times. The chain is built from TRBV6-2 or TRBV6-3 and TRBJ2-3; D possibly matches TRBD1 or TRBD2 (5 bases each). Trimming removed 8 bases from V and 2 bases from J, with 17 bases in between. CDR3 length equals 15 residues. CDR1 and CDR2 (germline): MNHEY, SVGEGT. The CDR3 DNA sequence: TGTGCCAGCGGAGCCGGGACCCACATCACAGATACGCAGTATTTT. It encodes CASGAGTHITDTQYF.

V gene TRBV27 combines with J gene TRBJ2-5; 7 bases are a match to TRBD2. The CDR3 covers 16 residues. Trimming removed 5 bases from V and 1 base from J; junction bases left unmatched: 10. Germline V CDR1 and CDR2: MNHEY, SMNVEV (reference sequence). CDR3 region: CASSPGVTSSQETQYF. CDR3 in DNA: TGTGCCAGCAGTCCCGGGGTGACTAGCAGCCAAGAGACCCAGTACTTC.

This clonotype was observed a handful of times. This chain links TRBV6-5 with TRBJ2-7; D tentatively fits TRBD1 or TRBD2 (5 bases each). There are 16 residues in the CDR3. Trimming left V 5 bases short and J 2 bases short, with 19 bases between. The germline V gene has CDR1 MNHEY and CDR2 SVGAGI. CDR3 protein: CASSPPPGTPTYEQYF. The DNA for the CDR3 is TGTGCCAGCAGTCCCCCCCCCGGGACGCCAACCTACGAGCAGTACTTC.

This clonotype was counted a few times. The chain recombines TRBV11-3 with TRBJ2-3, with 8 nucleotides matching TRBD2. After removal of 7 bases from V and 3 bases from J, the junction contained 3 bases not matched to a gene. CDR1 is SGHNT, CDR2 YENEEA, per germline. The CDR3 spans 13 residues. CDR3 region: CASNPGGTDTQYF. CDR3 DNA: TGTGCCAGCAACCCGGGGGGGACAGATACGCAGTATTTT.

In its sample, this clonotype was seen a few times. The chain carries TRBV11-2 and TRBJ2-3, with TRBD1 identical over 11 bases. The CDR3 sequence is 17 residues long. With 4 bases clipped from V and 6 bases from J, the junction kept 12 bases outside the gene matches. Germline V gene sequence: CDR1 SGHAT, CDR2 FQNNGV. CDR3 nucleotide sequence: TGTGCCAGCAGCTATCACAGAGGGACAGGGGGTCAGGATACGCAGTATTTT. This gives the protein CASSYHRGTGGQDTQYF.

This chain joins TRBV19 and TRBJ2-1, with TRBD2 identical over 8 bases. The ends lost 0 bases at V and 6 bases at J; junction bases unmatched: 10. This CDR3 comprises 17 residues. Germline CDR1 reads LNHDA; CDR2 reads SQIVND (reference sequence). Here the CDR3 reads CASSIDQLGLAGNEQFF. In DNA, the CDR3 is TGTGCCAGTAGTATAGACCAACTCGGACTAGCTGGCAATGAGCAGTTCTTC. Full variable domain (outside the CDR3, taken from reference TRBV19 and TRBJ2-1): DGGITQSPKYLFRKEGQNVTLSCEQNLNHDAMYWYRQDPGQGLRLIYYSQIVNDFQKGDIAEGYSVSREKKESFPLTVTSAQKNPTAFYLCASSIDQLGLAGNEQFFGPGTRLTVL.

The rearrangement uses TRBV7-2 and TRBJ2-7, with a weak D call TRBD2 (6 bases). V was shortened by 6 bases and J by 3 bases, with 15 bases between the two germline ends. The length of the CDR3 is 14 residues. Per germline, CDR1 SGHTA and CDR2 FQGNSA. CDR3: CASSRWGVDYEQYF. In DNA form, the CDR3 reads TGTGCCAGCAGTCGATGGGGGGTTGACTACGAGCAGTACTTC.

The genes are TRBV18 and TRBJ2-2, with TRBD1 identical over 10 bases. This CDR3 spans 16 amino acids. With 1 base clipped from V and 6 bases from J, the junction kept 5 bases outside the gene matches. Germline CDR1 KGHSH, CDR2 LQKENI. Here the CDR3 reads CASSPRDRGFSGELFF. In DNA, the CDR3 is TGTGCCAGCTCACCACGGGACAGGGGTTTTTCCGGGGAGCTGTTTTTT.

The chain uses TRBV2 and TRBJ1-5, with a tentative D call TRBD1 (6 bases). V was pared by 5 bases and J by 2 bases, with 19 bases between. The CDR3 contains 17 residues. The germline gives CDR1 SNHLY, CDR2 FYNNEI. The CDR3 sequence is CASSSPRGGLGNQPQHF. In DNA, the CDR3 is TGTGCCAGCAGTAGTCCCCGGGGGGGCCTGGGCAATCAGCCCCAGCATTTT.

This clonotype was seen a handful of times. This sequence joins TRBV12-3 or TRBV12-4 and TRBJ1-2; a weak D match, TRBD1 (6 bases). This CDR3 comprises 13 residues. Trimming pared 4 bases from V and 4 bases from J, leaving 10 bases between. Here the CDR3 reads CASSWTETYGYTF. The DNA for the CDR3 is TGTGCCAGCAGTTGGACAGAGACCTATGGCTACACCTTC.

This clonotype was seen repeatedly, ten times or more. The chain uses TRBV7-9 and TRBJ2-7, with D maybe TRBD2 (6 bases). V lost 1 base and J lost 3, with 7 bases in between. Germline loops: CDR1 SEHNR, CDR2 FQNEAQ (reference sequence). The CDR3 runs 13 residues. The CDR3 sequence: CASSLEGGYEQYF. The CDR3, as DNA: TGTGCCAGCAGCTTAGAGGGAGGCTACGAGCAGTACTTC.

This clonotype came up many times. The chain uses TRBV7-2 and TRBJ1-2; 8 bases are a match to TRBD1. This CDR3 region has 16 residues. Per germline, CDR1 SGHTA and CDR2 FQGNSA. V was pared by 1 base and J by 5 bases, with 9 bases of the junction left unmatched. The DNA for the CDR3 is TGTGCCAGCAGCTTAGGATTCAGGGGGCTGCAGTATGGCTACACCTTC. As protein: CASSLGFRGLQYGYTF.

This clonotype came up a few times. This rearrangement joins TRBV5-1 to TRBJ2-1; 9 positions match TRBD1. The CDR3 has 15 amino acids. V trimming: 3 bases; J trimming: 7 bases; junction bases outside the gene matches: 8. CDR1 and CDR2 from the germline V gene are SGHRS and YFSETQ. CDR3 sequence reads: CASSWGQGRGNEQFF. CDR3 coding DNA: TGCGCCAGCAGCTGGGGACAGGGTCGTGGGAATGAGCAGTTCTTC.

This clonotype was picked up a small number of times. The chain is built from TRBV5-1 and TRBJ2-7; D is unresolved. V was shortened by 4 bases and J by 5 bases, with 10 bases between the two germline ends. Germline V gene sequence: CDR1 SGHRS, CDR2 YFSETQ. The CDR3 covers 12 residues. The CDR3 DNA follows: TGCGCCAGCAGCCCCCTAGGGAACGAGCAGTACTTC. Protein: CASSPLGNEQYF.

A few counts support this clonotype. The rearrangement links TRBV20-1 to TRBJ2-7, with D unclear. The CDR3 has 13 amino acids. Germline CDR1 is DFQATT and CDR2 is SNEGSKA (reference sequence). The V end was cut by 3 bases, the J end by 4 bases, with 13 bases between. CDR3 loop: CSARSVYGYEQYF. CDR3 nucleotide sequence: TGCAGTGCTAGGAGTGTATACGGGTACGAGCAGTACTTC.

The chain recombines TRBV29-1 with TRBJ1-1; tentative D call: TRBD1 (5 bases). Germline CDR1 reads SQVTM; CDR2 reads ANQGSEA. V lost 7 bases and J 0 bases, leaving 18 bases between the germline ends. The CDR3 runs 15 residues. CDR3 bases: TGCAGCGCTCAGGGTACTTATCCTTTGAACACTGAAGCTTTCTTT. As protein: CSAQGTYPLNTEAFF.

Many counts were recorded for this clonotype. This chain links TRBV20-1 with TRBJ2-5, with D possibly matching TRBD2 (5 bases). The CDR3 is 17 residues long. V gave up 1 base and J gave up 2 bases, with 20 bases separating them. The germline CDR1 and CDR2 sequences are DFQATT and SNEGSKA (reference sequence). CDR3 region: CSARGSPDLGPQETQYF. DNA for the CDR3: TGCAGTGCTAGAGGTTCCCCGGACTTAGGCCCACAAGAGACCCAGTACTTC.

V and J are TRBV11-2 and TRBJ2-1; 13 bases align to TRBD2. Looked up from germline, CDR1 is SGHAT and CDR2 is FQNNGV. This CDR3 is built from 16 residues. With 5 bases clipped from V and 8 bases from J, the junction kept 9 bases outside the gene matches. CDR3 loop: CASSRRTSGSMHEQFF. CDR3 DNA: TGTGCCAGCAGCAGACGGACTAGCGGGAGTATGCATGAGCAGTTCTTC.

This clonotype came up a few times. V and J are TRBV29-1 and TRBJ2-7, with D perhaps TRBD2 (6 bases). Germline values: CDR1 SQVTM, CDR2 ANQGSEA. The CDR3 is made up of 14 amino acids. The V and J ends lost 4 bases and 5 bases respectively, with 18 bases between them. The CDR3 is CSVGVEGTGDEQYF. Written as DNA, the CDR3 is TGCAGCGTTGGTGTGGAGGGCACCGGGGACGAGCAGTACTTC.

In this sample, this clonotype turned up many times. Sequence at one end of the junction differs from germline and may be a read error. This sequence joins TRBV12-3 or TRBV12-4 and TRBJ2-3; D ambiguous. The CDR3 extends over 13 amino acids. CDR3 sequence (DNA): TGCGCCAGCAGCTTCGGAAGCACAGATACGCAGTATTTT. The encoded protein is CASSFGSTDTQYF.

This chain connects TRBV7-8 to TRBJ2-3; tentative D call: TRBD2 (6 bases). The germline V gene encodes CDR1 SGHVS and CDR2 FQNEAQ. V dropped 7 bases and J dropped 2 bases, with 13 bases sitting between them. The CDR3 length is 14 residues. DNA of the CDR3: TGTGCCAGCATCTGGGCGGGGATCACAGATACGCAGTATTTT. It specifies CASIWAGITDTQYF.